The 4 T cell receptor beta chains given below trace back to one sample, sequenced in a study of cytomegalovirus exposure and HLA in healthy donors. 60 Vbeta and 13 Jbeta primers were used in PCR. Clones were read by immunoSEQ multiplex PCR, and TCRdb kept only the in-frame ones, dropping some. The sample has about 190,000 clones; around 87% are singletons. Input material: PBMCs. Source of these receptors: a man aged 25 to 40 in good health and CMV-seronegative.

This rearrangement joins TRBV6-6 to TRBJ1-1; 10 nucleotides match TRBD1. The junction had 6 bases not matched to a gene; V was cut back by 4 bases and J by 7 bases. The CDR3 covers 14 residues. The V gene's germline CDR1 is MNHNY and CDR2 SVGAGI (reference sequence). CDR3 nucleotides: TGTGCCAGCAGTTCGGACAGGGGGTGGATTGAAGCTTTCTTT. This encodes CASSSDRGWIEAFF.

With respect to this clone: Germline and junction disagree at one end, which may indicate a read error. The chain has TRBV7-9 and TRBJ1-1; possible D gene TRBD1, 5 bases. Germline CDR1 and CDR2: SEHNR and FQNEAQ (reference sequence). The CDR3 length is 11 residues. The CDR3 DNA reads as TGTTCCAGCAGCTTACGGGGGAAAGCTTTCTTT. Translation gives CSSSLRGKAFF.

This chain connects TRBV5-1 to TRBJ2-7; the D is unclear. V lost 4 bases and J lost 1, with 12 bases in between. This CDR3 contains 14 residues. Germline values: CDR1 SGHRS, CDR2 YFSETQ. CDR3 nucleotides: TGCGCCAGCAGCAACTATGGAAATTCCTACGAGCAGTACTTC. This sequence encodes CASSNYGNSYEQYF.

The chain is built from TRBV28 and TRBJ1-2; no reliable D call. The V gene's germline CDR1 is MDHEN and CDR2 SYDVKM. Trimming removed 6 bases from V and 6 bases from J, with 11 bases in between. This CDR3 is built from 12 residues. In nucleotides, the CDR3 is TGTGCCAGCAGCTCCACGGGTGATGGCTACACCTTC. It translates to CASSSTGDGYTF.